The T cell receptor beta chain described here comes from a study of T cells in Graves' hyperthyroidism and ophthalmopathy. Amplified TCR beta CDR3 regions derived from RNA transcripts. TCR CDR3 underwent first-round RT-PCR with the HTBI primer set. TCRdb reanalysed the multiplex PCR reads using MiXCR and keeps one entry per CDR3 protein. This table holds around 620,000 distinct CDR3 sequences, 46% found once. V lost 5 bases and J lost 5; bases outside the gene matches: 13. The CDR3 contains 16 residues. The germline CDR1 and CDR2 sequences are SGHAT and FQNNGV. A word on this clonotype: It may be a read error: a sequence one base away is much more abundant.

This TCR derives from an adult woman with Graves' disease, either hyperthyroidism or ophthalmopathy (not recorded which). Input material: peripheral blood or thyroid tissue (not recorded which). The rearrangement joins TRBV11-2 to TRBJ1-1; 8 bases match TRBD1. The CDR3 sequence is CASSPLHWTGRTEAFF. DNA of the CDR3: TGTGCCAGCAGCCCCCTCCACTGGACAGGGAGGACTGAAGCTTTCTTT.